The 25 T cell receptor beta chains listed next were all sequenced from one sample in a study of T cell clonotyping in hematopoietic cell transplantation. The method was immunoSEQ multiplex PCR; TCRdb's version includes in-frame clones alone and lacks a portion of them. The sample consists of approximately 30,000 clones, approximately 86% of them appearing once. The time point was: recipient sample about 28 days before transplant, after cytoreduction. The sample consisted of peripheral blood mononuclear cells, taken before stem cell transplant. The receptors here all came from a man aged 35-49 years with acute myeloid leukemia. Some clones in this sample may be carry-over from other donors' samples.

This chain links TRBV5-6 with TRBJ1-6, with a weak D call TRBD1 (5 bases). This CDR3 comprises 18 residues. Per the germline V gene, CDR1 is SGHDT and CDR2 is YYEEEE. V was cut by 0 bases and J by 2 bases, with 15 bases left in between. The CDR3 loop reads CASSLDRGRGPYNSPLHF. The CDR3 DNA follows: TGTGCCAGCAGCTTGGATCGGGGCCGTGGACCCTATAATTCACCCCTCCACTTT.

This clone was found a few times. The V gene is TRBV10-3, the J gene TRBJ1-4; 8 nucleotides match TRBD1. The germline gives CDR1 ENHRY, CDR2 SYGVKD. CDR3 length: 17 amino acids. V lost 0 bases to trimming and J lost 9 bases; unmatched junction nucleotides: 12. The CDR3 DNA sequence: TGTGCCATCAGTGAGTCCATCGGACAGGGCGCGTCGAAAAAACTGTTTTTT. This gives the protein CAISESIGQGASKKLFF.

This chain joins TRBV10-3 and TRBJ1-1; 9 positions agree with TRBD1. The V and J ends lost 2 bases and 11 bases, in that order; junction bases with no gene match: 3. Germline V lookup: CDR1 ENHRY, CDR2 SYGVKD. There are 12 residues in the CDR3. This chain's CDR3 is CAISEGTGRAFF. CDR3 nucleotides: TGTGCCATCAGTGAGGGGACAGGGAGGGCTTTCTTT.

This chain connects TRBV5-6 to TRBJ2-7; D is possibly TRBD2 (6 bases). Looked up from germline, CDR1 is SGHDT and CDR2 is YYEEEE. CDR3 length equals 13 residues. The V gene lost 6 bases and the J gene lost 5 bases, with 15 bases spanning the gap. The CDR3 protein is CASTWGEEDEQYF. CDR3 nucleotide sequence: TGTGCCAGCACCTGGGGGGAAGAGGACGAGCAGTACTTC.

This chain links TRBV15 with TRBJ2-5; possible D gene TRBD2, 6 bases. In germline, CDR1 is LNHNV, CDR2 YYDKDF (reference sequence). Trimming pared 3 bases from V and 4 bases from J, leaving 6 bases between. The CDR3 spans 12 residues. The CDR3 protein is CATSRGGETQYF. The CDR3, as DNA: TGTGCCACCAGCAGGGGGGGAGAGACCCAGTACTTC.

The CDR3 loop reads CASSLTGLSGTQYF. CDR3 nucleotides: TGTGCCAGCAGCTTAACGGGCCTCAGTGGGACCCAGTACTTC. The rearrangement joins TRBV7-3 to TRBJ2-5; D uncertain. This CDR3 has 14 amino acids. CDR1 and CDR2 (germline): SGHTA, FQGTGA. V shed 0 bases and J shed 7 bases, with 12 bases lying between them.

The V gene is TRBV7-9, the J gene TRBJ2-1, with TRBD1 matching over 8 bases. Looked up from germline, CDR1 is SEHNR and CDR2 is FQNEAQ (reference sequence). The CDR3 is 17 residues long. Trimming at V came to 3 bases and at J to 5 bases, leaving 12 bases not matched to a gene. The CDR3 reads CASSFIGVGQVNNEQFF. In DNA, the CDR3 is TGTGCCAGCAGCTTTATAGGAGTGGGACAGGTCAACAATGAGCAGTTCTTC.

This clone has only one observation. This chain links TRBV7-2 with TRBJ1-5; D gene uncertain. The CDR3 sequence is 12 residues long. In germline, CDR1 is SGHTA, CDR2 FQGNSA. Trimming stripped 5 bases from V and 9 bases from J, with 11 bases between. This CDR3 reads CASSQTRGPQHF. CDR3 in DNA: TGTGCCAGCAGCCAGACCCGTGGGCCCCAGCATTTT.

The genes are TRBV2 and TRBJ1-1, with D possibly matching TRBD1 (6 bases). The V end was cut by 6 bases, the J end by 6 bases, with 14 bases between. This CDR3 region has 13 residues. Germline CDR1 and CDR2: SNHLY and FYNNEI. The chain's CDR3 is CASRIGTSSEAFF. CDR3 DNA sequence: TGTGCCAGCAGGATAGGGACATCATCTGAAGCTTTCTTT. Drawing the rest from reference TRBV2 and TRBJ1-1, the complete variable domain is EPEVTQTPSHQVTQMGQEVILRCVPISNHLYFYWYRQILGQKVEFLVSFYNNEISEKSEIFDDQFSVERPDGSNFTLKIRSTKLEDSAMYFCASRIGTSSEAFFGQGTRLTVV.

The chain is built from TRBV28 and TRBJ1-4; the match to TRBD1 covers 10 bases. CDR3 length equals 16 residues. CDR1 is MDHEN, CDR2 SYDVKM, per germline. J gave up 6 bases and V 2 bases, and 6 bases lay outside the gene matches. The CDR3 region has the DNA TGTGCCAGCAGTTTACGACAGGGGGCGCAGGATGAAAAACTGTTTTTT. This translates into CASSLRQGAQDEKLFF.

This chain uses TRBV5-1 with TRBJ1-1; D gene unclear. This CDR3 is built from 15 residues. Trimming left V 0 bases short and J 0 bases short, with 9 bases between. Germline CDR1 SGHRS, CDR2 YFSETQ. The CDR3 reads CASSLEAAVNTEAFF. CDR3 nucleotides: TGCGCCAGCAGCTTGGAGGCAGCTGTGAACACTGAAGCTTTCTTT.

This chain joins TRBV4-1 and TRBJ1-5; perhaps TRBD1 as D (6 bases). V was shortened by 4 bases and J by 3 bases, with 10 bases between the two germline ends. CDR3 length: 14 amino acids. Germline CDR1 is MGHRA and CDR2 is YSYEKL. In DNA, the CDR3 is TGCGCCAGCAGCCCCTGGACAGACAATCAGCCCCAGCATTTT. Residues: CASSPWTDNQPQHF.

The CDR3 protein is CASSESRVVGSYNEQFF. As DNA, the CDR3 is TGTGCCAGCAGTGAATCGAGGGTGGTGGGGTCCTACAATGAGCAGTTCTTC. This chain uses TRBV6-1 with TRBJ2-1, with D perhaps TRBD2 (5 bases). Trimming removed 2 bases at V and 1 base at J, with 15 bases between. The CDR3 runs to 17 residues. Germline assignment: CDR1 MNHNS and CDR2 SASEGT.

This clone is a singleton in its sample. This chain links TRBV28 with TRBJ2-7; the match to TRBD2 covers 11 bases. Unmatched junction bases numbered 9, after V lost 3 bases and J lost 2 bases. The CDR3 contains 17 residues. Germline lookup yields CDR1 MDHEN and CDR2 SYDVKM. CDR3 DNA: TGTGCCAGCAGTTTTCCCCCCCTAGCGGGAGGCGCCTACGAGCAGTACTTC. The encoded protein is CASSFPPLAGGAYEQYF.

The chain is built from TRBV7-9 and TRBJ2-7; D might be TRBD1 or TRBD2, each matching 6 bases. CDR1 and CDR2 from the germline V gene are SEHNR and FQNEAQ (reference sequence). The CDR3 length is 16 residues. V dropped 1 base and J dropped 8 bases, with 21 bases sitting between them. The CDR3 nucleotides read TGTGCCAGCAGCTTAGGTCAAAGAAGCGGAGGGGGGAAGCAGTACTTC. Protein product: CASSLGQRSGGGKQYF.

V gene TRBV9 combines with J gene TRBJ2-7; a possible D gene is TRBD1 (5 bases). V lost 3 bases and J lost 4, with 17 bases in between. Germline values: CDR1 SGDLS, CDR2 YYNGEE. This CDR3 region has 15 residues. For the CDR3, the DNA is TGTGCCAGCAGCGCGACTCCGACAGCCGCGTACGAGCAGTACTTC. It encodes CASSATPTAAYEQYF.

This clone appeared a few times. CDR3 loop: CASSANPGNTGELFF. DNA for the CDR3: TGTGCCAGCAGCGCGAACCCGGGAAACACCGGGGAGCTGTTTTTT. The gene calls are TRBV7-8 and TRBJ2-2; a weak D match, TRBD2 (5 bases). The germline CDR1 and CDR2 sequences are SGHVS and FQNEAQ. This CDR3 has 15 amino acids. Trimming took 5 bases from V and 2 from J, leaving 12 bases between them.

Only a few counts were recorded for this clone. The V gene is TRBV6-1, the J gene TRBJ1-5; D is undetermined. The CDR3 is made up of 13 amino acids. V was cut by 6 bases and J by 0 bases, with 6 bases left in between. Germline CDR1 and CDR2: MNHNS and SASEGT. The DNA for the CDR3 is TGTGCCAGCAGCAGCTATAGCAATCAGCCCCAGCATTTT. Protein product: CASSSYSNQPQHF.

To note about this clone: The germline gene is not matched at one end of the junction; a read error may be the cause. The rearrangement links TRBV2 to TRBJ2-7; TRBD2 matches 10 bases. CDR3 length: 15 residues. Germline V lookup: CDR1 SNHLY, CDR2 FYNNEI. Here the CDR3 DNA reads TGTGCCAGCAGAGGAGGAAGCGGGAGGGCCTATGAGCAGTACTTC. Translation: CASRGGSGRAYEQYF. Drawing the rest from reference TRBV2 and TRBJ2-7, the complete variable domain is EPEVTQTPSHQVTQMGQEVILRCVPISNHLYFYWYRQILGQKVEFLVSFYNNEISEKSEIFDDQFSVERPDGSNFTLKIRSTKLEDSAMYFCASRGGSGRAYEQYFGPGTRLTVT.

This chain connects TRBV9 to TRBJ1-6, with a tentative D call TRBD1 (6 bases). The CDR3 consists of 14 residues. V was shortened by 5 bases and J by 7 bases, with 13 bases between the two germline ends. Germline CDR1 reads SGDLS; CDR2 reads YYNGEE. CDR3 sequence: CASSMDSRNSPLHF. CDR3 bases: TGTGCCAGCAGTATGGACAGTCGAAATTCACCCCTCCACTTT.

The chain recombines TRBV4-3 with TRBJ1-1; 8 bases map to TRBD1. CDR3 length: 14 amino acids. Germline V lookup: CDR1 LGHNA, CDR2 YSLEER. The V segment lost 2 bases and the J segment 3 bases; nucleotides outside the gene matches: 2. The CDR3 nucleotides are TGCGCCAGCAGCCAAACGACAGGGGACACTGAAGCTTTCTTT. Encoded protein: CASSQTTGDTEAFF.

The rearrangement links TRBV7-9 to TRBJ2-5; D uncertain. Germline V CDR1 and CDR2: SEHNR, FQNEAQ (reference sequence). Trimming removed 7 bases from V and 3 bases from J, with 6 bases in between. The CDR3 is made up of 11 amino acids. The DNA of the CDR3 is TGTGCCAGCACTAGTGAAGAGACCCAGTACTTC. Amino acid sequence: CASTSEETQYF.

This chain connects TRBV6-5 to TRBJ2-4, with D hard to call. The V and J ends lost 3 bases and 0 bases respectively, with 6 bases between them. The CDR3 totals 14 residues. Germline lookup yields CDR1 MNHEY and CDR2 SVGAGI. Written as DNA, the CDR3 is TGTGCCAGCAGTTATAGTCTAGCCAAAAACATTCAGTACTTC. Translation gives CASSYSLAKNIQYF.

The V call is TRBV4-1, the J call TRBJ2-7, with 9 bases lining up with TRBD1. This CDR3 region has 14 residues. After removal of 4 bases from V and 6 bases from J, the junction contained 7 bases not matched to a gene. The germline CDR1 and CDR2 sequences are MGHRA and YSYEKL. The chain's CDR3 is CASSLGQGRVEQYF. The CDR3 nucleotides are TGCGCCAGCAGCCTAGGACAGGGGAGGGTCGAGCAGTACTTC.

The rearrangement uses TRBV18 and TRBJ1-6; tentative D call: TRBD1 (5 bases). The germline V gene encodes CDR1 KGHSH and CDR2 LQKENI. The CDR3 totals 13 residues. The germline V and J ends were trimmed by 3 bases and 7 bases, with 7 bases remaining between them. The CDR3 region has the DNA TGTGCCAGCTCACCGGGACTCAATTCACCCCTCCACTTT. It specifies CASSPGLNSPLHF.